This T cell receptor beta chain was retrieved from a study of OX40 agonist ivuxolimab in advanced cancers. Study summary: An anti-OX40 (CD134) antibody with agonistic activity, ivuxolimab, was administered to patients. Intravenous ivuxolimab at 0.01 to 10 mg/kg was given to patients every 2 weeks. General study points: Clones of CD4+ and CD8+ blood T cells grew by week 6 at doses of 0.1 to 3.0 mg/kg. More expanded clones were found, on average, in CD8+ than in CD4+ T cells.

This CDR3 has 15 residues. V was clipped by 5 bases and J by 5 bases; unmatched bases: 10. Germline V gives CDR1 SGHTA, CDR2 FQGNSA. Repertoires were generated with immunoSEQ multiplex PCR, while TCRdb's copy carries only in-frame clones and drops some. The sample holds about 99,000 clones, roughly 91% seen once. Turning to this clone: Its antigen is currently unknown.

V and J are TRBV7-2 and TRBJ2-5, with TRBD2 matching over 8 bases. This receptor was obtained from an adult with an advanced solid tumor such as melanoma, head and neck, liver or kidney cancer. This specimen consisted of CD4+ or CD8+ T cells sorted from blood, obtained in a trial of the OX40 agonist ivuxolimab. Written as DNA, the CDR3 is TGTGCCAGCAGCCCGGGGGGGGCAGGAGGGGAGACCCAGTACTTC. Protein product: CASSPGGAGGETQYF. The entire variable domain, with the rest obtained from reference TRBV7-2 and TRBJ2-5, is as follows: GAGVSQSPSNKVTEKGKDVELRCDPISGHTALYWYRQSLGQGLEFLIYFQGNSAPDKSGLPSDRFSAERTGGSVSTLTIQRTQQEDSAVYLCASSPGGAGGETQYFGPGTRLLVL.